This entry is about one T cell receptor (beta chain). J was trimmed by 5 bases and V by 5 bases; bases with no gene match: 21. The germline V gene has CDR1 MDHEN and CDR2 SYDVKM. The CDR3 consists of 20 residues. This sample is drawn from a study of T-cell reconstitution after alpha-beta-depleted transplantation in children. The TCRbeta library incorporated unique molecular identifiers. Via MiXCR, TCRdb re-called the PCR reads, giving one row per CDR3 protein. The sample holds 300,000 to 350,000 distinct CDR3 sequences, about 17% seen once. Sample: PBMCs, mostly from graft donor cells, taken 360 days after TCRalphabeta/CD19-depleted stem cell transplant. The rearrangement joins TRBV28 to TRBJ2-2, with 9 bases fitting TRBD1. The TCR sequence derives from a male patient aged 2 to 9 who had a stem cell transplant for acute lymphoblastic leukemia, so the T cells may come from the graft donor. CDR3 amino acids: CASSPLAQGQGRLVTGELFF. The CDR3 DNA follows: TGTGCCAGCAGTCCCCTAGCCCAGGGACAGGGAAGGCTAGTTACCGGGGAGCTGTTTTTT. The entire variable domain, with the rest obtained from reference TRBV28 and TRBJ2-2, is as follows: DVKVTQSSRYLVKRTGEKVFLECVQDMDHENMFWYRQDPGLGLRLIYFSYDVKMKEKGDIPEGYSVSREKKERFSLILESASTNQTSMYLCASSPLAQGQGRLVTGELFFGEGSRLTVL.